This T cell receptor (beta chain) comes out of a study of PD-1 blockade in classical Hodgkin lymphoma. Deletions cut 8 bases from V and 7 bases from J, with 18 bases between. Germline CDR1 reads SNHLY; CDR2 reads FYNNEI. The CDR3 consists of 13 residues. Study-level results: Complete responders possessed baseline diversity comparable to newly diagnosed patients. Before treatment, TCR diversity in newly diagnosed patients was reportedly lower than in healthy donors.

TCRdb keeps only in-frame clones here, not all; method: immunoSEQ multiplex PCR. The sample includes 100,000 to 120,000 clones, about 92% of them seen just once. Regarding time point: cycle 4 day 1 (C4D1), after less than 7 weeks of nivolumab. There was relapse after autologous stem cell transplantation in every patient, and there was variation in brentuximab vedotin exposure. Worth noting for this clone: Its antigen is unknown.

The sample in question was peripheral blood mononuclear cells (PBMCs), obtained before the fourth cycle of nivolumab. This TCR derives from a human donor with classical Hodgkin lymphoma. The V gene is TRBV2, the J gene TRBJ2-7; D is unclear. CDR3 bases: TGTGCCAGCCGGGTCTCGCCGACGGAGGAGCAGTACTTC. Protein: CASRVSPTEEQYF.